The sequence of this TCR beta chain was determined in a study of T cell responses to AZD1222 COVID-19 vaccine. Study-level results: Vaccination with two AZD1222 doses was followed by a rise in Spike-specific TCR breadth and depth. There were mostly white British donors and more females than males, and clonal diversity was possibly underestimated. Regions 160-218 and 743-854 held dominance among vaccine-associated CD4 TCRs, which spanned spike.

The table came from immunoSEQ multiplex PCR; TCRdb's copy has only in-frame clones and leaves some out. The table lists some 120,000 clones, around 88% of them singletons. Comment on this clone: What it binds is unknown.

Germline assignment: CDR1 LNHDA and CDR2 SQIVND (reference sequence). CDR3 length: 19 amino acids. The trim removed 2 bases at V and 1 base at J, leaving 11 bases unmatched. This chain uses TRBV19 with TRBJ2-4; 10 nucleotides match TRBD2. The origin of this receptor is an adult in good health. Sequenced material: peripheral blood, taken on day 0 of MenACWY control vaccination. CDR3 amino acids: CASSILAGVGGYAKNIQYF. The CDR3 bases are TGTGCCAGTAGTATACTAGCGGGAGTCGGGGGGTACGCCAAAAACATTCAGTACTTC.